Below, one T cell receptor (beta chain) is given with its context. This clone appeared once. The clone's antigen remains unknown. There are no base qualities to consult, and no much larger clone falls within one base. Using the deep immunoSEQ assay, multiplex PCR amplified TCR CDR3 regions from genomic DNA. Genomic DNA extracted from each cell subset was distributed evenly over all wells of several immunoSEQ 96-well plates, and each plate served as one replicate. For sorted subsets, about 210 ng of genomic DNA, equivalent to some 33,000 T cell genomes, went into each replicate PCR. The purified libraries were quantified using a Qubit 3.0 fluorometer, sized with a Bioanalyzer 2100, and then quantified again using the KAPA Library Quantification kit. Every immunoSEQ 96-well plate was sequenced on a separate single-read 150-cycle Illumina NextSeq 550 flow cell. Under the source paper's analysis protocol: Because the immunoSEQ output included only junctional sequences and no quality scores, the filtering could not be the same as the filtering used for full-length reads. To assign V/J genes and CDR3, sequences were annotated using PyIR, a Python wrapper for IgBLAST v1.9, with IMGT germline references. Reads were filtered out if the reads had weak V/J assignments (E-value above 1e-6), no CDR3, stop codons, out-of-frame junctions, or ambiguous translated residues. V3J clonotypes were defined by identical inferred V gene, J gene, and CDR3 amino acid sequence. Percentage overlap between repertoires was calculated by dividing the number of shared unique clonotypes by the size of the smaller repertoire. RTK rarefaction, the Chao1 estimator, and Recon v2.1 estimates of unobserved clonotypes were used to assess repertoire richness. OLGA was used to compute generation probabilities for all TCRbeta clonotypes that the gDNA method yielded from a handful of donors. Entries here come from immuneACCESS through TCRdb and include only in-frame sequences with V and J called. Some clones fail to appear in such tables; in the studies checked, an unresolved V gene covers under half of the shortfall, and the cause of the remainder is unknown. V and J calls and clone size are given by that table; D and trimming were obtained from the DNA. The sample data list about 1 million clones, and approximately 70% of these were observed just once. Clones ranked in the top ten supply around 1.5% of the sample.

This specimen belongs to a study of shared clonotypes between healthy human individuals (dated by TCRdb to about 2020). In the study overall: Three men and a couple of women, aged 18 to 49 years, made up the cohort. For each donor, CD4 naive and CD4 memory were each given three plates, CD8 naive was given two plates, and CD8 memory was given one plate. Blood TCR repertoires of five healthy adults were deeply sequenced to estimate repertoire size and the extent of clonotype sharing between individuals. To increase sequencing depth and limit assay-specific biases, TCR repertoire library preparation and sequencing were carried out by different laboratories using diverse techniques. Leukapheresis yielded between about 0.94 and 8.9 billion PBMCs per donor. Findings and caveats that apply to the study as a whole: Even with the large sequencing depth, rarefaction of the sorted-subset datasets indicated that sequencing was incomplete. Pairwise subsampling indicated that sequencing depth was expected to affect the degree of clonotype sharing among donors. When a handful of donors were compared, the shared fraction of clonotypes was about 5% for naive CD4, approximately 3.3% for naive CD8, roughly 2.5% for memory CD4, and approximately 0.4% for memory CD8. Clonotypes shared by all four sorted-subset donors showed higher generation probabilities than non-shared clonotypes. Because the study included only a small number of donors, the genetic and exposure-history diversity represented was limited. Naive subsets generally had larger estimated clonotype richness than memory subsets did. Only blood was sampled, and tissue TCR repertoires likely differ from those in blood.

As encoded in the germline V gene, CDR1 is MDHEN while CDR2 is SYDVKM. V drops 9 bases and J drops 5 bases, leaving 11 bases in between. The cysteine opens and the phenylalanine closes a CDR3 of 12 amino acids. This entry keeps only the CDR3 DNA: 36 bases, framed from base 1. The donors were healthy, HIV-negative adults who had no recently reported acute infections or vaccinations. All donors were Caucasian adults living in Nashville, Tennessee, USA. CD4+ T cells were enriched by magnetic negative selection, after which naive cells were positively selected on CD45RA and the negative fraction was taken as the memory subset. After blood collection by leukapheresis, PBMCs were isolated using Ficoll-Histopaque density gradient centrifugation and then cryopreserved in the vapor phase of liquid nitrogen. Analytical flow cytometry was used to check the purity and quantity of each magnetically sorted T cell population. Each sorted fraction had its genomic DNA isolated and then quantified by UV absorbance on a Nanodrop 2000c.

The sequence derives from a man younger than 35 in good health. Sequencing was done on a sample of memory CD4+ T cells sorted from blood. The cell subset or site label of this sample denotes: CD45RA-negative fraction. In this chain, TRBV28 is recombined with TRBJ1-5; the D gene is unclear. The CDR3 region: CASGPTHQPQHF. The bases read TGTGCCAGTGGACCTACACATCAGCCCCAGCATTTT.